Reported below is one T cell receptor (beta chain). Its antigen remains unknown. With a J-beta primer mix and a sample-barcoded 5' primer, a second PCR ran 7 to 11 cycles. Every cDNA molecule bore a tag from a template-switch adaptor containing 12 random nucleotides. Via MiXCR, TCRdb re-called the 5' RACE reads, giving one row per CDR3 protein. The table records some 710,000 distinct CDR3 sequences, 46% of them present only once. This CDR3 is 13 amino acids long. Looked up from germline, CDR1 is SNHLY and CDR2 is FYNNEI. With 7 bases removed from V and 5 bases from J, the gap between germline ends came to 15 bases. Peripheral blood from each donor was collected in a volume of about 9.9 milliliters. The source of the sample is a study of blood T cells in healthy people across ages. Study outcomes and limitations: It was not possible, with unsorted PBMCs, to conclusively compare naive and antigen-experienced cells. Naive T cell percentage by flow cytometry tracked strongly with beta diversity.

The sample consisted of blood. V is TRBV2 and J is TRBJ2-7, with D hard to call. This TCR was recovered from a man aged 80 or over in good health. CDR3 residues: CASTSDFGNEQYF. As DNA, the CDR3 is TGTGCCAGCACCTCCGATTTTGGAAACGAGCAGTACTTC.